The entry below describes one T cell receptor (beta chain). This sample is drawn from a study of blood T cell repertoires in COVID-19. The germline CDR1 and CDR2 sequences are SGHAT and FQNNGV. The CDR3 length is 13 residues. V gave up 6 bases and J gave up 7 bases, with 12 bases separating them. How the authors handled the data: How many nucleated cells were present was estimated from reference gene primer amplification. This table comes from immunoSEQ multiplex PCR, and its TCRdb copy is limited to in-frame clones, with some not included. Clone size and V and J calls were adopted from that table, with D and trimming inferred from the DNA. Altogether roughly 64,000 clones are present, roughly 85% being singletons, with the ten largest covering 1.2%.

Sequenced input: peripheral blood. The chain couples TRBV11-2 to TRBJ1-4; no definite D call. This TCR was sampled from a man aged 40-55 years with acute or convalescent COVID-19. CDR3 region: CASSPRTGEKLFF. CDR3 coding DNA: TGTGCCAGCAGTCCTCGGACTGGTGAAAAACTGTTTTTT.